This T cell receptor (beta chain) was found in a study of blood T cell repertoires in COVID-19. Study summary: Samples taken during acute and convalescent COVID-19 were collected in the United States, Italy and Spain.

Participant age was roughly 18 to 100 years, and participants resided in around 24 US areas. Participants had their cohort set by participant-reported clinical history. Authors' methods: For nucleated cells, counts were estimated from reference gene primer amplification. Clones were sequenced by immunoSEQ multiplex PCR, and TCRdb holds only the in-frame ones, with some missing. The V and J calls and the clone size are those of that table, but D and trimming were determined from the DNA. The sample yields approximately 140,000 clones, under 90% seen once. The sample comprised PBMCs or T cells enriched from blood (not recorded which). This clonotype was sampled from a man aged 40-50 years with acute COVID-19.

CDR3 protein: CAIASTDTQYF. The CDR3, as DNA: TGTGCCATAGCTAGCACAGATACGCAGTATTTT. The rearrangement uses TRBV7-8 and TRBJ2-3; D remains unclear. V gave up 10 bases and J gave up 0 bases, with 5 bases separating them. The CDR3 spans 11 residues. Germline V gives CDR1 SGHVS, CDR2 FQNEAQ.